The 2 T cell receptor beta chains below all came from one sample that was sequenced in a study of CD8+CD57+ T cells in acquired aplastic anemia. An expansion of CD8+CD57+ cells by flow cytometry had been shown in patients chosen for sequencing. Genomic DNA templated the TCR beta VDJ and CDR3 profiling. MiXCR was run by TCRdb on the reads, yielding one entry per CDR3 protein. Of approximately 200,000 distinct CDR3 sequences in the sample, 40% to 60% were seen once. The material sequenced was sorted CD4+, CD8+, or CD8+CD57+ T cells (not recorded which) from PBMCs. Receptors originate from a human donor with aplastic anemia.

V and J are TRBV24-1 and TRBJ2-1; D uncertain. The CDR3 is 11 amino acids. With 1 base removed from V and 10 bases from J, the gap between germline ends came to 4 bases. Germline assignment: CDR1 KGHDR and CDR2 SFDVKD. Here the CDR3 reads CATSDFGEQFF. The CDR3, as DNA: TGTGCCACCAGTGATTTTGGAGAGCAGTTCTTC.

The gene calls are TRBV7-2 and TRBJ2-7; TRBD1 matches 9 bases. Germline values: CDR1 SGHTA, CDR2 FQGNSA. The CDR3 extends over 14 amino acids. J lost 3 bases, V lost 4 bases, and 4 bases had no gene match. The CDR3 loop is CASSYRGQSYEQYF. Here the CDR3 DNA reads TGTGCCAGCAGCTACAGGGGGCAAAGCTACGAGCAGTACTTC.